One and the same sample provided the 28 T cell receptor beta chains below, sequenced in a study of response to subunit inactivated influenza vaccine. TCRdb itself ran the RT-PCR reads through MiXCR, one entry per CDR3 protein. The sample yields 400,000 to 650,000 distinct CDR3 sequences, approximately 7.2% seen once. This specimen was PBMCs from blood, taken roughly 24 months after vaccination. All receptors derive from a man aged 50-75 years who received an inactivated influenza vaccine.

The rearrangement links TRBV28 to TRBJ2-4, with no clear D. The CDR3 runs 16 residues. V lost 5 bases to trimming and J lost 0 bases, with 14 bases between them. The germline V gene has CDR1 MDHEN and CDR2 SYDVKM. The CDR3 DNA follows: TGTGCCAGCAGTCCCCTTGTGACAATAGCCAAAAACATTCAGTACTTC. It codes for CASSPLVTIAKNIQYF. Full variable domain (rest looked up from reference TRBV28 and TRBJ2-4): DVKVTQSSRYLVKRTGEKVFLECVQDMDHENMFWYRQDPGLGLRLIYFSYDVKMKEKGDIPEGYSVSREKKERFSLILESASTNQTSMYLCASSPLVTIAKNIQYFGAGTRLSVL.

This clonotype has at least ten counts. V gene TRBV25-1 combines with J gene TRBJ2-2; 8 bases are shared with TRBD2. The V gene's germline CDR1 is MGHDK and CDR2 SYGVNS. The CDR3 is 16 residues long. V dropped 5 bases and J dropped 2; count of bases not matched to a gene: 7. CDR3 amino acids: CASSPLGGGNTGELFF. CDR3 bases: TGTGCCAGCAGTCCCCTCGGGGGGGGAAACACCGGGGAGCTGTTTTTT.

This clonotype appeared a few times. The CDR3 DNA reads as TGTGCCAGCAGCCATGTAGCGTTTCGGACTGAAGCTTTCTTT. Translating it yields CASSHVAFRTEAFF. The V call is TRBV3-1, the J call TRBJ1-1; D gene ambiguous. CDR3 length equals 14 residues. V lost 3 bases to trimming and J lost 5 bases, with 13 bases between them. Germline V gives CDR1 LGHDT, CDR2 YNNKEL (reference sequence).

V and J are TRBV6-2 or TRBV6-3 and TRBJ2-3; D not certain. This CDR3 is 15 amino acids long. Germline values: CDR1 MNHEY, CDR2 SVGEGT. Trimming pared 5 bases from V and 4 bases from J, leaving 16 bases between. CDR3 amino acids: CASSTTLRWADTQYF. The CDR3 DNA follows: TGTGCCAGCAGTACGACCCTTAGATGGGCAGATACGCAGTATTTT.

There are many counts of this clonotype. The rearrangement uses TRBV11-2 and TRBJ2-2; 12 bases are shared with TRBD2. The germline V gene encodes CDR1 SGHAT and CDR2 FQNNGV. Trimming took 1 base from V and 6 from J; bases not matched to a gene: 3. This CDR3 comprises 16 residues. CDR3 protein: CASSLGASGGAGELFF. The CDR3 region has the DNA TGTGCCAGCAGCTTAGGGGCTAGCGGGGGGGCCGGGGAGCTGTTTTTT.

In this sample, this clonotype turned up many times. A read error may account for a junction end that differs from germline. The chain employs TRBV20-1 and TRBJ1-5, with TRBD1 identical over 9 bases. This CDR3 region has 13 residues. Germline V CDR1 and CDR2: DFQATT, SNEGSKA (reference sequence). CDR3 sequence (DNA): TGCAGTGCGAGAGGGACAGGGTATCAGCCCCAGCATTTT. It yields the protein CSARGTGYQPQHF.

The chain uses TRBV4-3 and TRBJ1-4; D call uncertain. The length of the CDR3 is 16 residues. Germline CDR1 and CDR2: LGHNA and YSLEER. The germline V and J ends were trimmed by 0 bases and 5 bases, with 13 bases remaining between them. CDR3 in amino acids: CASSQDWRRANEKLFF. DNA for the CDR3: TGCGCCAGCAGCCAAGATTGGCGGCGCGCGAATGAAAAACTGTTTTTT.

The rearrangement uses TRBV29-1 and TRBJ1-1; the D is unclear. Germline V lookup: CDR1 SQVTM, CDR2 ANQGSEA. With 6 bases removed from V and 1 base from J, the gap between germline ends came to 9 bases. This CDR3 comprises 12 residues. CDR3 in amino acids: CSVSGKNTEAFF. CDR3 DNA: TGCAGCGTATCCGGGAAGAACACTGAAGCTTTCTTT.

V gene TRBV5-1 combines with J gene TRBJ2-3; no definite D call. V dropped 0 bases and J dropped 0 bases, with 8 bases sitting between them. Germline CDR1 is SGHRS and CDR2 is YFSETQ. The CDR3 is made up of 15 amino acids. As DNA, the CDR3 is TGCGCCAGCAGCTTGGCCTGGGGTAGCACAGATACGCAGTATTTT. This sequence encodes CASSLAWGSTDTQYF.

The CDR3 coding sequence is TGTGCCAGCAGCCCGGGACCTCCCCAGACCCAGTACTTC. This encodes CASSPGPPQTQYF. The chain combines TRBV9 with TRBJ2-5; D is possibly TRBD1 or TRBD2 (5 bases each). This CDR3 is built from 13 residues. Germline CDR1 SGDLS, CDR2 YYNGEE. Trimming stripped 4 bases from V and 6 bases from J, with 13 bases between.

This clonotype has just a few counts. The rearrangement links TRBV7-9 to TRBJ2-2, with D possibly being TRBD1 or TRBD2 (6 bases each). Trimming stripped 5 bases from V and 5 bases from J, with 18 bases between. Per germline, CDR1 SEHNR and CDR2 FQNEAQ (reference sequence). CDR3 length equals 16 residues. The CDR3 loop reads CASSAPGGARTGELFF. CDR3 bases: TGTGCCAGCAGCGCCCCCGGGGGCGCAAGGACCGGGGAGCTGTTTTTT.

Ten or more counts support this clonotype. The chain links TRBV24-1 to TRBJ2-5, with 7 positions matching TRBD1. This CDR3 is 14 amino acids long. With V trimmed by 10 bases and J by 5 bases, 12 bases remained unmatched. Looked up from germline, CDR1 is KGHDR and CDR2 is SFDVKD. In nucleotides, the CDR3 is TGTGCCACGTCGGAGACAGGGTTCGGGGAGACCCAGTACTTC. It is translated as CATSETGFGETQYF.

This clonotype occurred many times. The V call is TRBV4-3, the J call TRBJ2-7; D unresolved. Trimming removed 1 base at V and 0 bases at J, with 4 bases between. Germline V CDR1 and CDR2: LGHNA, YSLEER. This CDR3 has 13 residues. DNA for the CDR3: TGCGCCAGCAGCCAAGGGACCTCCTACGAGCAGTACTTC. It specifies CASSQGTSYEQYF.

This clonotype has a handful of counts. The J gene is TRBJ1-3, the V gene TRBV6-1; D call uncertain. The germline gives CDR1 MNHNS, CDR2 SASEGT. V was pared by 5 bases and J by 1 base, with 12 bases between. There are 15 residues in the CDR3. The CDR3 nucleotides read TGTGCCAGCAGTCCGAACGGGAGATCTGGAAACACCATATATTTT. This sequence encodes CASSPNGRSGNTIYF.

The V gene is TRBV3-1, the J gene TRBJ2-2, with D maybe TRBD2 (5 bases). The germline gives CDR1 LGHDT, CDR2 YNNKEL (reference sequence). The CDR3 extends over 15 amino acids. Trimming shortened V by 1 base and J by 6 bases, and 12 bases separated the two germline ends. The CDR3 loop is CASSQGVWESGELFF. In DNA, the CDR3 is TGTGCCAGCAGCCAAGGGGTTTGGGAGTCCGGGGAGCTGTTTTTT.

The V and J genes are TRBV9 and TRBJ1-1; D is unclear. Trimming shortened V by 0 bases and J by 1 base, and 10 bases separated the two germline ends. The CDR3 spans 15 residues. CDR1 SGDLS and CDR2 YYNGEE come from the germline V gene. CDR3 loop: CASSVGLRRNTEAFF. CDR3 nucleotides: TGTGCCAGCAGCGTAGGGTTGCGTCGGAACACTGAAGCTTTCTTT.

V and J are TRBV6-1 and TRBJ2-1, with D perhaps being TRBD1 or TRBD2 (6 bases each). The length of the CDR3 is 14 residues. Germline V gives CDR1 MNHNS, CDR2 SASEGT. CDR3 in DNA: TGTGCTGTCCCCGGGGGCGCCTCCTACAATGAGCAGTTCTTC. It yields the protein CAVPGGASYNEQFF.

This sequence joins TRBV27 and TRBJ1-1; tentatively, D is TRBD1 (5 bases). The CDR3 has 14 amino acids. Germline lookup yields CDR1 MNHEY and CDR2 SMNVEV (reference sequence). The V gene lost 3 bases and the J gene lost 5 bases, with 13 bases spanning the gap. The CDR3 here is CASSFFGGGTEAFF. The CDR3 coding sequence is TGTGCCAGCAGTTTCTTTGGGGGAGGTACTGAAGCTTTCTTT.

This clonotype showed up many times. The CDR3 region has the DNA TGTGCCAGCGCCGGACAGGGTACGCAGCCCCAGCATTTT. Translated: CASAGQGTQPQHF. The chain carries TRBV2 and TRBJ1-5; 8 bases map to TRBD1. Trimming at V came to 8 bases and at J to 7 bases, leaving 7 bases not matched to a gene. The germline gives CDR1 SNHLY, CDR2 FYNNEI. The CDR3 is 13 residues long.

In its sample, this clonotype was seen many times. The gene calls are TRBV12-3 or TRBV12-4 and TRBJ1-1; D is possibly TRBD1 (5 bases). The CDR3 is 14 residues long. Trimming cost V 5 bases and J 3 bases, with 13 bases left between them. The CDR3 bases are TGTGCCAGCAGTACCAGGGTTAAGGACACTGAAGCTTTCTTT. It codes for CASSTRVKDTEAFF.

This clonotype has only a few counts. V gene TRBV19 combines with J gene TRBJ1-5; D gene uncertain. Looked up from germline, CDR1 is LNHDA and CDR2 is SQIVND (reference sequence). Trimming removed 5 bases at V and 10 bases at J, with 24 bases between. This CDR3 region has 16 residues. This chain's CDR3 is CASSLAGNDGLEPQHF. The CDR3 DNA is TGTGCCAGTAGTCTAGCGGGGAACGACGGGTTAGAACCCCAGCATTTT.

The rearrangement links TRBV7-6 to TRBJ1-5; TRBD1 is a possible D gene (5 bases). V lost 5 bases and J 3 bases, leaving 14 bases between the germline ends. Germline CDR1 is SGHVS and CDR2 is FNYEAQ. The CDR3 contains 15 residues. The CDR3, as DNA: TGTGCCAGCAGCCCGGGGGTCGGGGTCAATCAGCCCCAGCATTTT. Residues: CASSPGVGVNQPQHF.

The chain is built from TRBV6-1 and TRBJ2-5, with D maybe TRBD1 (5 bases). This CDR3 is built from 14 residues. Trimming left V 5 bases short and J 5 bases short, with 15 bases between. Per the germline V gene, CDR1 is MNHNS and CDR2 is SASEGT. The CDR3 is CASSPSSGKETQYF. As DNA, the CDR3 is TGTGCCAGCAGTCCGTCCTCAGGGAAGGAGACCCAGTACTTC.

This clonotype showed up just a few times. This chain links TRBV12-3 or TRBV12-4 with TRBJ2-7; D tentatively reads TRBD1 or TRBD2 (5 bases each). Trimming took off 6 bases at V and 2 bases at J, with 11 bases between the two ends. This CDR3 comprises 13 residues. CDR3 DNA sequence: TGTGCCAGCAGAAGGGACGTGACCTACGAGCAGTACTTC. Its protein product is CASRRDVTYEQYF.

This clonotype showed up just a few times. V and J are TRBV11-2 and TRBJ2-5; D gene unclear. Trimming stripped 0 bases from V and 5 bases from J, with 19 bases between. Germline V CDR1 and CDR2: SGHAT, FQNNGV. This CDR3 contains 17 residues. The CDR3 coding sequence is TGTGCCAGCAGCTTAGATCCGCTGTCGAGGATCGTGGAGACCCAGTACTTC. Protein sequence: CASSLDPLSRIVETQYF.

Only a few counts were recorded for this clonotype. V and J are TRBV5-1 and TRBJ2-1; 14 bases map to TRBD2. The CDR3 totals 18 residues. Trimming cost V 0 bases and J 2 bases; bases outside gene matches: 4. CDR1 and CDR2 from the germline V gene are SGHRS and YFSETQ. CDR3 sequence: CASSLAQGLAGAYNEQFF. The CDR3 DNA follows: TGCGCCAGCAGCTTGGCCCAGGGACTAGCGGGGGCCTACAATGAGCAGTTCTTC. The full variable domain, with the rest looked up from reference TRBV5-1 and TRBJ2-1, is KAGVTQTPRYLIKTRGQQVTLSCSPISGHRSVSWYQQTPGQGLQFLFEYFSETQRNKGNFPGRFSGRQFSNSRSEMNVSTLELGDSALYLCASSLAQGLAGAYNEQFFGPGTRLTVL.

The sample holds a few counts of this clonotype. V and J are TRBV20-1 and TRBJ2-7; D call uncertain. In germline, CDR1 is DFQATT, CDR2 SNEGSKA (reference sequence). V dropped 0 bases and J dropped 0 bases, with 3 bases sitting between them. The CDR3 loop spans 12 amino acids. The DNA of the CDR3 is TGCAGTGCTAGAGAGAGCTCCTACGAGCAGTACTTC. Translated: CSARESSYEQYF.

This clonotype came up many times. This chain links TRBV7-2 with TRBJ1-1, with a possible D match to TRBD1 (6 bases). The length of the CDR3 is 14 residues. CDR1 is SGHTA and CDR2 is FQGNSA in the germline V gene. Trimming stripped 8 bases from V and 4 bases from J, with 17 bases between. The CDR3, as DNA: TGTGCCAGCGGCACAGGGTTATTCTCCACTGAAGCTTTCTTT. It yields the protein CASGTGLFSTEAFF.